This T cell receptor beta chain was sequenced in a study of blood T cell repertoires in COVID-19 (dated by TCRdb to between 2020 and 2021). About the investigation overall: Samples covering the acute and convalescent phases of COVID-19 were provided by collaborators in the United States, Italy and Spain. HLA class I and class II types, where available, came from metadata supplied by the sample provider rather than from assay-based typing. The repertoires were released in a freely available public database meant as a resource for research on the immune response to SARS-CoV-2. The prospective study material was composed of cDNA or gDNA derived from T cells, B-cell-depleted T cells, or PBMCs. Subjects who had been exposed to COVID-19, were actively infected with it, or had recovered from it provided the deeply sampled blood TCRbeta repertoires that made up the dataset. Samples came from the ongoing ImmuneRACE study (first 160 participants) plus 1,254 subjects from 6 global collaborators. Sample metadata almost always included a de-identified subject ID, COVID-19 status, age in years and sex. What the work shows at the level of the full study, not this receptor alone: Clinical and demographic metadata were provided uncurated, with the amount varying by source and participant.

Worth noting for this clone: Its antigen target is currently unknown. Base quality data are lacking; no much larger clone is found one base away.

The immunoSEQ Assay, a bias-controlled multiplex PCR, was used to amplify TCRbeta CDR3 regions from genomic DNA. Per the authors' processing: Nucleated cell counts per sample were estimated from amplification of reference gene primers within the assay. To quantify the absolute abundance of each unique TCRbeta CDR3 rearrangement, sequence reads were collapsed and filtered. For each sample, productive Simpson clonality was calculated as the square root of Simpson's diversity index over productive rearrangements. TCRdb's version of the immuneACCESS table is confined to in-frame rearrangements and falls short of the full clone set. An unresolved V gene accounts for under half of the shortfall where checked; the remainder is of unknown origin. V, J and clone size were drawn from that table, and D and trimming were deduced from the DNA. Recorded for this sample are 75,000 to 90,000 clones; about 90% of them occurred a single time. The top ten clones comprise 0.95% to 1.3% of the sample.

Spanning cysteine to phenylalanine, the CDR3 consists of 16 amino acids. Left in the record is the CDR3 DNA by itself, 48 bases read in frame from the first base. V was cut back by 3 bases and J by 6 bases, leaving a gap of 19 bases between them. CDR1 and CDR2, looked up from the germline V gene, are SGHRS and YFSETQ. The collaborating institutions used their own protocols to collect whole blood in K2EDTA tubes. For TCRbeta analysis, collaborators shipped samples in one of three forms: frozen whole blood, isolated PBMCs, or DNA extracted from either of those sample types. Material: peripheral blood. The receptor was isolated from a woman aged 45-59 years in a cohort sampled during active COVID-19. The rearranged chain carries TRBV5-1 and TRBJ2-1; TRBD2 is perhaps the D gene, given 7 matching bases. The DNA is TGCGCCAGCAGCTCGGGGGGCCTCCGGATCGGCAATGAGCAGTTCTTC. It translates to CASSSGGLRIGNEQFF.